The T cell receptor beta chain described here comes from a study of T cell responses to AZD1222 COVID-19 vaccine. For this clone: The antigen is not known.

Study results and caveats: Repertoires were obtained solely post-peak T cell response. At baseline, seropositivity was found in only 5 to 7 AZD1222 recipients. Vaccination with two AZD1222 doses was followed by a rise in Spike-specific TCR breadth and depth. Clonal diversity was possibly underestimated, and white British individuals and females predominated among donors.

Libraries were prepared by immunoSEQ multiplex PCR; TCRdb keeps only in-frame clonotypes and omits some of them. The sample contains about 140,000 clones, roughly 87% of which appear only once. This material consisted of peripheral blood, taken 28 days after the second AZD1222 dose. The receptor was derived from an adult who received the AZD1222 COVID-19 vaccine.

In nucleotides, the CDR3 is TGCGCCAGCAGCCTACATATCTCTGGGGCCAACGTCCTGACTTTC. This translates into CASSLHISGANVLTF. The chain combines TRBV5-1 with TRBJ2-6; D uncertain. The germline V and J ends were trimmed by 4 bases and 0 bases, with 8 bases remaining between them. The CDR3 is made up of 15 amino acids. Per germline, CDR1 SGHRS and CDR2 YFSETQ. The variable domain in full, with the rest retrieved from reference TRBV5-1 and TRBJ2-6, is KAGVTQTPRYLIKTRGQQVTLSCSPISGHRSVSWYQQTPGQGLQFLFEYFSETQRNKGNFPGRFSGRQFSNSRSEMNVSTLELGDSALYLCASSLHISGANVLTFGAGSRLTVL.